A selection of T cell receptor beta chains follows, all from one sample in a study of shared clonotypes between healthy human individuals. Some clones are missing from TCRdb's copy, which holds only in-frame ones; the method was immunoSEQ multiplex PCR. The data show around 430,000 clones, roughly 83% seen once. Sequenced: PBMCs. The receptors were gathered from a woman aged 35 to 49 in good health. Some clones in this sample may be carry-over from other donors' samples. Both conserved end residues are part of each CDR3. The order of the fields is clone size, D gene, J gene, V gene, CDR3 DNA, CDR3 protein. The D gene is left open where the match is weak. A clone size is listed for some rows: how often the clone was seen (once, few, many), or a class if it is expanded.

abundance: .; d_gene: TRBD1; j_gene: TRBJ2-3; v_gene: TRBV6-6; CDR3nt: TGTGCCATTGGGACAGGGGGAGATCTTAGCACAGATACGCAGTATTTT; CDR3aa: CAIGTGGDLSTDTQYF
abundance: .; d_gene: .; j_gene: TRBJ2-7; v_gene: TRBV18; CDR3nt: TGTGCCAGCTCACCAAGCGAAACCTCCTACGAGCAGTACTTC; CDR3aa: CASSPSETSYEQYF
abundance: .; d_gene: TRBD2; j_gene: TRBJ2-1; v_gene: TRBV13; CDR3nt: TGTGCCAGCAGGACTAGCGGGAGGAACAATGAGCAGTTCTTC; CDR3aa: CASRTSGRNNEQFF
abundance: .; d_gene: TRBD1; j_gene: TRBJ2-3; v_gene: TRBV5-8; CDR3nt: TGTGCCAGCAGCTTGGTGGCAGCAGGGGGAGATACGCAGTATTTT; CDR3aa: CASSLVAAGGDTQYF
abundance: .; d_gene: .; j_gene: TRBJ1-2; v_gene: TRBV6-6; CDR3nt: TGTGCCAGCAGTCAAACCGGGACATACTATGGCTACACCTTC; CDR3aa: CASSQTGTYYGYTF
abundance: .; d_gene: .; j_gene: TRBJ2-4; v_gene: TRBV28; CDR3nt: TGTGCCATCCCATGGGGGCCGGGGGACATTCAGTACTTC; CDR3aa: CAIPWGPGDIQYF
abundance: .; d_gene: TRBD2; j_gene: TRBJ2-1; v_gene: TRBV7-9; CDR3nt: TGTGCCAGCAGCCCCAGTTCTAGCGGGTTCTACAATGAGCAGTTCTTC; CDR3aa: CASSPSSSGFYNEQFF
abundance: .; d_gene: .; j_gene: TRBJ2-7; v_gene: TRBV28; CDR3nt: TGTGCCAGCAGTTTACAGGGCTACGAGCAGTACTTC; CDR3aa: CASSLQGYEQYF
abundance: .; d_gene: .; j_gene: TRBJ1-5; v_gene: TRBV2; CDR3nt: TGTGCCAGCACTCTGGGGGCCTCGGCTAATCAGCCCCAGCATTTT; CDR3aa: CASTLGASANQPQHF
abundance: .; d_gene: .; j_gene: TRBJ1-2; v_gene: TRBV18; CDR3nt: TGTGCCAGCTCACCCCAAGCTAACTATGGCTACACCTTC; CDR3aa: CASSPQANYGYTF
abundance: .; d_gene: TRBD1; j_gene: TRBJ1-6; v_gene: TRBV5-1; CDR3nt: TGCGCCAGCACCCAAGGGACAGGGAATAATTCACCCCTCCACTTT; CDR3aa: CASTQGTGNNSPLHF
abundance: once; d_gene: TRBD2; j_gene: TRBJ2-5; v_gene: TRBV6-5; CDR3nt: TGTGCCAGCAGTTCCGACATTAGCGGGGAAGAGACCCAGTACTTC; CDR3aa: CASSSDISGEETQYF
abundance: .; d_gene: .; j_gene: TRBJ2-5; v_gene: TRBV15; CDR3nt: TGTGCCACCAGCCTAACAGGGATGGAGACCCAGTACTTC; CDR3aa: CATSLTGMETQYF
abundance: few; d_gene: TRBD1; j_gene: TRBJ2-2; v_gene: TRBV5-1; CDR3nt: TGCGCCAGCAGCCTCCAGGGGGCAGCCGGGGAGCTGTTTTTT; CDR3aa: CASSLQGAAGELFF
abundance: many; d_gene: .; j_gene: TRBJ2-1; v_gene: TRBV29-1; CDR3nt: TGCAGCGTTGATCTTTCCGGGGGAACGCCGGTCTTC; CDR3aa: CSVDLSGGTPVF
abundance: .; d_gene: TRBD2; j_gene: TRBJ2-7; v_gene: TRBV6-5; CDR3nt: TGTGCCAGCAGTCCCTCGCGGGAGGTTCGGGAGCAGTACTTC; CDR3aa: CASSPSREVREQYF
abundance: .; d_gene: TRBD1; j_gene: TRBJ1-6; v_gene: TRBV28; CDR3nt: TGTGCCAGCAGTAAATCAGGGGGAAATTCACCCCTCCACTTT; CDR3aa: CASSKSGGNSPLHF
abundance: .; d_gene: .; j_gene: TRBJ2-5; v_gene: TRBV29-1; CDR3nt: TGCAGCGTTGAAGGCGGGACAGCCCCCCAAGAGACCCAGTACTTC; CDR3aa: CSVEGGTAPQETQYF
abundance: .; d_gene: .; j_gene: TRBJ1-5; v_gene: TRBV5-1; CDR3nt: TGCGCCAGCAGCTTGACAGGGTCGGGCCAGCCCCAGCATTTT; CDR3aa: CASSLTGSGQPQHF